This note documents a single T cell receptor (beta chain) sequence. This entry belongs to a study of PD-L1 blockade in urothelial cancer. Study context: From 2014, patients received atezolizumab, given as 1,200 mg intravenously every 3 weeks. The patients had undergone anywhere from 0 to 3 prior chemotherapy regimens. Researchers found blood samples held a median of roughly 140,000 T cells.

The study enrolled patients with locally advanced or metastatic urothelial carcinoma. Sequencing used immunoSEQ multiplex PCR; TCRdb keeps in-frame clones, though not all of them. The profile covers tens of thousands of clones, with over 75% appearing a single time and approximately 3.6% taken by the ten largest. CDR1 and CDR2 from the germline V gene are LNHDA and SQIVND (reference sequence). The V and J ends lost 6 bases and 3 bases, in that order; junction bases with no gene match: 10. The CDR3 covers 16 residues. The chain recombines TRBV19 with TRBJ2-2; TRBD1 matches 7 bases. This specimen consisted of PBMCs, obtained around atezolizumab (anti-PD-L1) treatment. The clonotype comes from a man in his sixties or seventies with urothelial cancer. The CDR3 protein is CASRLTGIRDTGELFF. CDR3 sequence (DNA): TGTGCCAGTAGGTTGACAGGGATTCGGGACACCGGGGAGCTGTTTTTT.